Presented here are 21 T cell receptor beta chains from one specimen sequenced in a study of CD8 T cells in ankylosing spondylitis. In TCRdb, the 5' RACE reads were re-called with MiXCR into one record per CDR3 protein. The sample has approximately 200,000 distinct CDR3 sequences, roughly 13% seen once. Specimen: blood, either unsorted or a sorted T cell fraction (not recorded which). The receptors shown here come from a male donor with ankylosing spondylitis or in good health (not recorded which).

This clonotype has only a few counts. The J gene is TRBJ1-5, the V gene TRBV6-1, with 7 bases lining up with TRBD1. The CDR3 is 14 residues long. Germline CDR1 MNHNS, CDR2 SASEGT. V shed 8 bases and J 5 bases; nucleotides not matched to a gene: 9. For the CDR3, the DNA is TGTGCCAGCTGGGACGACAGGGTCGATCAGCCCCAGCATTTT. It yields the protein CASWDDRVDQPQHF.

The CDR3 here is CASSFTGYQETQYF. The CDR3 bases are TGTGCCAGCAGCTTTACAGGGTACCAAGAGACCCAGTACTTC. The rearrangement uses TRBV11-2 and TRBJ2-5; perhaps TRBD1 as D (6 bases). The CDR3 totals 14 residues. Germline V gives CDR1 SGHAT, CDR2 FQNNGV. V lost 3 bases and J lost 0, with 8 bases in between.

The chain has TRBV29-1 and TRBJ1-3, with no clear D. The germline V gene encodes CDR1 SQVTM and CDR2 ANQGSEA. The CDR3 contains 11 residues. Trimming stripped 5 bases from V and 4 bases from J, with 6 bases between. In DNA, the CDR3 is TGCAGCGTTCCCGGGGGAAACACCATATATTTT. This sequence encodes CSVPGGNTIYF.

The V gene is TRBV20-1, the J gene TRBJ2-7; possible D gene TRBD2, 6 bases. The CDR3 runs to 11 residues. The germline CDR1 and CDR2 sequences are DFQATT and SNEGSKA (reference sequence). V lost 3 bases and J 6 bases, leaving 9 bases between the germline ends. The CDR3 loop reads CSARWGVEQYF. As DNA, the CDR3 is TGCAGTGCTAGGTGGGGGGTCGAGCAGTACTTC.

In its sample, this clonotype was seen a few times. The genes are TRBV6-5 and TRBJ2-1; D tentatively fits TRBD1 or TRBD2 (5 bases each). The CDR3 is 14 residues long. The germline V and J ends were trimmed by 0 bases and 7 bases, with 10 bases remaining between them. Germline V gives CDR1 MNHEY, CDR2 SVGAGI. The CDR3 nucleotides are TGTGCCAGCAGTTACTCGAGGGGCGGGAATGAGCAGTTCTTC. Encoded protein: CASSYSRGGNEQFF.

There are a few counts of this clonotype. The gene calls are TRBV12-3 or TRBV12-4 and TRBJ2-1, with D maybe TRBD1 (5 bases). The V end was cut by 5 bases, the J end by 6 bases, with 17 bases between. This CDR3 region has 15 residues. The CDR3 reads CASSQDTYNPNEQFF. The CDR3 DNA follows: TGTGCCAGCAGTCAGGACACCTACAACCCCAATGAGCAGTTCTTC.

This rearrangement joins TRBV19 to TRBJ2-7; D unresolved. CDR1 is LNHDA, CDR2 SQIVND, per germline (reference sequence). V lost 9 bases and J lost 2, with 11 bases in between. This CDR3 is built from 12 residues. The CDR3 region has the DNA TGTGCCAGGCCCCGACGAGCCTACGAGCAGTACTTC. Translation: CARPRRAYEQYF.

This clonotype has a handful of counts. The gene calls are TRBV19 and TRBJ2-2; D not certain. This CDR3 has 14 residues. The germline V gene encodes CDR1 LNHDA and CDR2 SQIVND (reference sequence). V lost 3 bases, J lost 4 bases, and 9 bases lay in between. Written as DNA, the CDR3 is TGTGCCAGTAGTATGTTAGCTACCACCGGGGAGCTGTTTTTT. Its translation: CASSMLATTGELFF.

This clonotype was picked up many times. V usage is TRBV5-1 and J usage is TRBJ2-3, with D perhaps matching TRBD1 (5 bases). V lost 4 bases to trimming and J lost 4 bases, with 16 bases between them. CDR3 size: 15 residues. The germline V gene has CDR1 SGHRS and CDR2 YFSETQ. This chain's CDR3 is CASSGVGVSSDTQYF. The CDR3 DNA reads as TGCGCCAGCAGCGGAGTAGGGGTCTCCTCAGATACGCAGTATTTT.

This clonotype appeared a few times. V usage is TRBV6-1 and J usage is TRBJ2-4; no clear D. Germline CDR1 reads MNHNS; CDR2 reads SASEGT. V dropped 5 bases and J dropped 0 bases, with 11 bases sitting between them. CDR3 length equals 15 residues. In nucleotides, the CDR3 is TGTGCCAGCAGTCAGGTTCCACTAGCCAAAAACATTCAGTACTTC. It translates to CASSQVPLAKNIQYF.

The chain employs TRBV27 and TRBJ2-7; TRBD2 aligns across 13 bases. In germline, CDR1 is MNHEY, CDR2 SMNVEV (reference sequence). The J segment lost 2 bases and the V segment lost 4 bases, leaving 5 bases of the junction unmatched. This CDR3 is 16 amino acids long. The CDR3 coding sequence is TGTGCCAGCAGTTGGGGGACTAGCGGGACAGCCTACGAGCAGTACTTC. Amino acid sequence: CASSWGTSGTAYEQYF.

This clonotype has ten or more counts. Here the CDR3 DNA reads TGCGCCAGCAGCTTGGACAGGATGAACACTGAAGCTTTCTTT. It codes for CASSLDRMNTEAFF. The chain joins TRBV5-1 to TRBJ1-1, with a possible D match to TRBD1 (5 bases). Germline loops: CDR1 SGHRS, CDR2 YFSETQ. There are 14 residues in the CDR3. Trimming took off 0 bases at V and 0 bases at J, with 6 bases between the two ends.

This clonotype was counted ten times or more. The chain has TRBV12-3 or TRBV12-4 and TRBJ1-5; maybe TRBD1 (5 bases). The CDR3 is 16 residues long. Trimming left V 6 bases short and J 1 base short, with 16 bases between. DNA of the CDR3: TGTGCCAGCAGCTCTTACAGGCTCGGCAGCAATCAGCCCCAGCATTTT. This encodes CASSSYRLGSNQPQHF.

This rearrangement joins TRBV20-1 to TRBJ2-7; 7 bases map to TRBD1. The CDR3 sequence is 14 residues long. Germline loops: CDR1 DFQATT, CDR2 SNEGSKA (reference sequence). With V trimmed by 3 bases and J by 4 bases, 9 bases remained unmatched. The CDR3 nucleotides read TGCAGTGCTAGCCCCAGGGGGATTGGGTACGAGCAGTACTTC. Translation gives CSASPRGIGYEQYF.

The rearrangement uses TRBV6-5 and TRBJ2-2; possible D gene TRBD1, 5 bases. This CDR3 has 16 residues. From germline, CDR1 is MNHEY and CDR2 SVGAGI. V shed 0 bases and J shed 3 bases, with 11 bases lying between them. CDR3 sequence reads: CASSYSQGEDTGELFF. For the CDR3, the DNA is TGTGCCAGCAGTTACTCCCAGGGTGAGGACACCGGGGAGCTGTTTTTT.

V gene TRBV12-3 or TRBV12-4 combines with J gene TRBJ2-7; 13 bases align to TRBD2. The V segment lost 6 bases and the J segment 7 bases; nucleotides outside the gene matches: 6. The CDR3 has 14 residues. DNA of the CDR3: TGTGCCAGCAGAGGACTAGCGGGAGTGGGGGAGCAGTACTTC. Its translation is CASRGLAGVGEQYF.

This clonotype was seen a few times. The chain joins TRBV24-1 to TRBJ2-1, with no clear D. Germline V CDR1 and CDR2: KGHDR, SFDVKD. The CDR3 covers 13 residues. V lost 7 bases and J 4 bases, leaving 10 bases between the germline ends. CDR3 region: CATSSVGYNEQFF. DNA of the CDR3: TGTGCCACCAGCTCCGTGGGGTACAATGAGCAGTTCTTC.

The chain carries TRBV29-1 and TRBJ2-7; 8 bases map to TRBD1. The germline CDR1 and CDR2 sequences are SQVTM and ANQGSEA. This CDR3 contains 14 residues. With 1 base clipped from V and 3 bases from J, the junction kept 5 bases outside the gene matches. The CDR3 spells CSVEVPDRDYEQYF. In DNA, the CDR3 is TGCAGCGTTGAAGTCCCGGACAGGGACTACGAGCAGTACTTC.

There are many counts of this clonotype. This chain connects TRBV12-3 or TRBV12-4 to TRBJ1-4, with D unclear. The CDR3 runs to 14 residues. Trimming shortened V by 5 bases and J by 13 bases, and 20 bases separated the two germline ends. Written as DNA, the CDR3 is TGTGCCAGCAGTCATAATGGCCCAATGAGTGGACTGTTTTTT. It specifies CASSHNGPMSGLFF.

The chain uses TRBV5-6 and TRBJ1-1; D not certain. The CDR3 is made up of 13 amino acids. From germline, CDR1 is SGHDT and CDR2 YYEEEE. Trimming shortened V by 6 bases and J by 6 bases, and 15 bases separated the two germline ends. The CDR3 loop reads CASNQSPGAEAFF. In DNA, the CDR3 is TGTGCCAGCAATCAGAGCCCGGGCGCTGAAGCTTTCTTT.

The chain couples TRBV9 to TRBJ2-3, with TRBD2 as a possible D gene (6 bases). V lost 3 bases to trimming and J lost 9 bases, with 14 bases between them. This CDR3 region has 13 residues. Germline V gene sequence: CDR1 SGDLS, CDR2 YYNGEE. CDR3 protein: CASSGLRDWTQYF. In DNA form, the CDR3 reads TGTGCCAGCAGCGGGCTCCGGGACTGGACGCAGTATTTT.